This T cell receptor beta chain derives from a study of blood T cell repertoires in COVID-19. About the research overall: The United States, Italy and Spain supplied acute and convalescent COVID-19 samples. PBMCs, B-cell-depleted T cells, or T cells were the source of the cDNA or gDNA that made up the material.

The CDR3 is 15 amino acids. V was pared by 6 bases and J by 4 bases, with 18 bases between. Germline CDR1 MNHEY, CDR2 SVGAGI. In the source study's methods: Scientists estimated how many nucleated cells there were by amplifying reference gene primers. Assay: immunoSEQ multiplex PCR; the TCRdb copy retains only in-frame clones and omits some. From that table come the V and J calls and clone size; the DNA was used to work out D and trimming. The sample lists about 210,000 clones; just over 90% were seen once. This chain joins TRBV6-5 and TRBJ1-1; tentative D call: TRBD1 (6 bases). The sequencing input was peripheral blood. The sequence came from a man in his thirties or forties with acute or convalescent COVID-19. CDR3 sequence reads: CASSVTGSKSTEAFF. The CDR3 region has the DNA TGTGCCAGCAGCGTTACAGGGTCGAAATCCACTGAAGCTTTCTTT.